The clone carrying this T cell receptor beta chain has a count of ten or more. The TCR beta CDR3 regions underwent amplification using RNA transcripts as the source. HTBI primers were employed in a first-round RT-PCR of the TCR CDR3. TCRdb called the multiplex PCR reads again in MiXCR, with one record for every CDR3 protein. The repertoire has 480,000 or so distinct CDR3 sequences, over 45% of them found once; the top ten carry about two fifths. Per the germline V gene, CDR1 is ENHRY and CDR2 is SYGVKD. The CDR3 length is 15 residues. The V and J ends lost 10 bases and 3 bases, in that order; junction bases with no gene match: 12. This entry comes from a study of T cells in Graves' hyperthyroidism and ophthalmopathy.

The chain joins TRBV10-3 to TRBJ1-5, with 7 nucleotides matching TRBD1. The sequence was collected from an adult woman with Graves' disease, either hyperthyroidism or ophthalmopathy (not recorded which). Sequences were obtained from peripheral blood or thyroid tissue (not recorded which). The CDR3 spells CATRRDRASNQPQHF. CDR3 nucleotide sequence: TGTGCCACCAGACGCGACAGGGCCTCCAATCAGCCCCAGCATTTT.